This T cell receptor (beta chain) was recorded in a study of regulatory T cells in long-lasting Graves disease. CDR3 size: 13 residues. CDR1 KGHDR and CDR2 SFDVKD come from the germline V gene. V dropped 3 bases and J dropped 3 bases, with 8 bases sitting between them. Described time point: persistent/refractory GD, antithyroid drugs over 5 years with positive TRAb. Scientists built the TCR library using RNA that was extracted from PBMCs. This clonotype appeared a few times. Arm-PCR of CDR3 regions with iRepertoire HTBI primers generated TCR beta libraries. TCRdb recomputed calls from the multiplex PCR reads with MiXCR, one row per CDR3 protein. Of 400,000 to 600,000 distinct CDR3 sequences detected, 20% to 25% appear once; the ten largest clones hold approximately 6.4%.

The sequence was obtained from a female donor with Graves disease. The sample here was peripheral blood mononuclear cells (PBMCs), taken when the disease was refractory, from a patient treated with antithyroid drugs. The chain is built from TRBV24-1 and TRBJ2-7; TRBD1 is a possible D gene (6 bases). CDR3 in DNA: TGTGCCACCAGTGATGCGACAGGCTACGAGCAGTACTTC. This gives the protein CATSDATGYEQYF.